These T cell receptor beta chains were read from a single sample in a study of cytomegalovirus exposure and HLA in healthy donors. Profiled with immunoSEQ multiplex PCR; TCRdb holds only in-frame clones, not every one. This sample has 200,000 or so clones, with approximately 85% found just once. The sample comprised PBMCs. The receptors here all came from a woman between 45 and 65 years old in good health and CMV-seropositive. The CDR3 runs from the conserved cysteine through the conserved F or W. The D gene is left open where the match is weak. The size field is filled for only some rows; it gives once, few, many or a size class.

TRBJ1-3 | TRBV6-5 | TRBD1 | . | TGTGCCAGCAGTCGGGACAGGGACTCTGGAAACACCATATATTTT | CASSRDRDSGNTIYF
TRBJ2-1 | TRBV11-2 | TRBD2 | . | TGTGCCAGCAGCCGAGCCCTAGCGGGGGGATGGGATTACAATGAGCAGTTCTTC | CASSRALAGGWDYNEQFF
TRBJ2-7 | TRBV28 | . | . | TGTGCCAGCAGTTCTCAGGGGAACGACGAGCAGTACTTC | CASSSQGNDEQYF
TRBJ2-6 | TRBV30 | TRBD1 | . | TGTGCCTGGAGTGTAGACAAGACAGGGGTTGGGGCCAACGTCCTGACTTTC | CAWSVDKTGVGANVLTF
TRBJ2-3 | TRBV7-3 | . | . | TGTGCCAGCAGCTTAAGAGGGCAGAGCACAGATACGCAGTATTTT | CASSLRGQSTDTQYF
TRBJ2-1 | TRBV29-1 | TRBD1 | . | TGCAGCGCCGAGGACAGGGAATTTAATGAGCAGTTCTTC | CSAEDREFNEQFF
TRBJ2-3 | TRBV7-9 | . | . | TGTGCCAGCCGGCCAGGGGCGGCAGATACGCAGTATTTT | CASRPGAADTQYF
TRBJ1-4 | TRBV14 | TRBD1 | . | TGTGCCAGCAGCCACCAACGCTGGACAGGGGCAGGGGAAAAACTGTTTTTT | CASSHQRWTGAGEKLFF
TRBJ1-1 | TRBV20-1 | . | . | TGCAGTGCTCTCGACGGCGGTGAAGCTTTCTTT | CSALDGGEAFF
TRBJ1-4 | TRBV27 | TRBD1 | . | TGTGCCAGCAGAGAGGACAGGGAGAATGAAAAACTGTTTTTT | CASREDRENEKLFF
TRBJ2-1 | TRBV28 | TRBD2 | few | TGTGCCAGCAGTTTCGAGCGGGGTCCCTCCTACAATGAGCAGTTCTTC | CASSFERGPSYNEQFF
TRBJ2-1 | TRBV27 | TRBD2 | . | TGTGCCAGCAGTACCTGGGGACTAGCGCTGGACAATGAGCAGTTCTTC | CASSTWGLALDNEQFF
TRBJ1-6 | TRBV7-2 | TRBD1 | . | TGTGCCAGCAGAACAGGGGGCTCTGAGAGGAATTCACCCCTCCACTTT | CASRTGGSERNSPLHF
TRBJ1-4 | TRBV21-1 | . | . | TGTGCCAGCGATGACAGGGCAGGCGAAAAACTGTTTTTT | CASDDRAGEKLFF
TRBJ2-7 | TRBV19 | . | . | TGTGCCAGTTCGTTGACAATCACCTACGAGCAGTACTTC | CASSLTITYEQYF
TRBJ1-6 | TRBV13 | TRBD1 | . | TGTGCCAGCAGCTCGACCCGGGACAGGAATTCACCCCTCCACTTT | CASSSTRDRNSPLHF
TRBJ2-7 | TRBV2 | . | . | TGTGCCAGCAGTGTAGGGGCTCGCGAGCAGTACTTC | CASSVGAREQYF
TRBJ2-3 | TRBV11-2 | TRBD2 | . | TGTGCCAGCAGCTATAGCGGGAGATCAACAGATACGCAGTATTTT | CASSYSGRSTDTQYF
TRBJ2-1 | TRBV2 | . | once | TGTGCCAGCGCCGGGTGGACTCCGGGGTCTGAGCAGTTCTTC | CASAGWTPGSEQFF
TRBJ2-6 | TRBV5-1 | . | . | TGCGCCAGCCATACCCCCGGGGTGGCAGGGGCCAACGGCCTGACTTTC | CASHTPGVAGANGLTF
TRBJ2-1 | TRBV28 | . | . | TGTGCCAGCAGCTCTCGTGTCTCTATCTACAATGAGCAGTTCTTC | CASSSRVSIYNEQFF
TRBJ1-6 | TRBV11-2 | . | . | TGTGCCAGCAGCACCCCGGATTCACCCCTCCACTTT | CASSTPDSPLHF
TRBJ1-4 | TRBV18 | . | . | TGTGCCAGCTCACCGAGTGGGAGAAGAGGTGAAAAACTGTTTTTT | CASSPSGRRGEKLFF
TRBJ2-1 | TRBV4-1 | . | . | TGCGCCAGCAGCCAAGAAGGGGCCTTAGGAGGGGGCAAGGCCCCGAATGAGCAGTTCTTC | CASSQEGALGGGKAPNEQFF
TRBJ2-5 | TRBV5-1 | TRBD2 | once | TGCGCCAGCAGCCCCGACCCTAGCGGGGGAAGAGAGACCCAGTACTTC | CASSPDPSGGRETQYF
TRBJ2-1 | TRBV9 | TRBD2 | . | TGTGCCAGCAGCCACGACCCGACTAGCGGTTCCTACAATGAGCAGTTCTTC | CASSHDPTSGSYNEQFF
TRBJ2-7 | TRBV28 | . | . | TGTGCCAGCAGTCCCTCGCAGGGTATAGTCGAGCAGTACTTC | CASSPSQGIVEQYF
TRBJ2-1 | TRBV7-2 | TRBD2 | . | TGTGCCAGCAGCTTAGTACGGGGGGGCCTAGGTAATGAGCAGTTCTTC | CASSLVRGGLGNEQFF
TRBJ2-1 | TRBV7-6 | . | . | TGTGCCAGCAGCTTAGTGTCCCAAGAGCAGTTCTTC | CASSLVSQEQFF
TRBJ1-5 | TRBV5-5 | TRBD1 | . | TGTGCCAGCAGCTTGGGAGCAGGGGGGAATCAGCCCCAGCATTTT | CASSLGAGGNQPQHF
TRBJ2-3 | TRBV6-5 | TRBD2 | few | TGTGCCAGCAGTTACAACCTAGCGGGAGGTTCAGATACGCAGTATTTT | CASSYNLAGGSDTQYF
TRBJ1-1 | TRBV2 | . | . | TGTGCCAGCACCCAGCCGGAGATGAACACTGAAGCTTTCTTT | CASTQPEMNTEAFF
TRBJ1-3 | TRBV11-2 | TRBD1 | . | TGTGCCAGCAGGACAGGGGGTGGAAACACCATATATTTT | CASRTGGGNTIYF
TRBJ2-7 | TRBV18 | TRBD1 | . | TGTGCCAGCTCAGGGGGACAGGACACCTACGAGCAGTACTTC | CASSGGQDTYEQYF
TRBJ2-3 | TRBV25-1 | . | few | TGTGCCAGCAGTGAACCGAGTGGGGCCGCAGATACGCAGTATTTT | CASSEPSGAADTQYF
TRBJ2-1 | TRBV11-2 | . | . | TGTGCCAGCAGCTTAGGGGCTCTCAATGAGCAGTTCTTC | CASSLGALNEQFF
TRBJ1-4 | TRBV19 | . | . | TGTGCCAGTAGTTACGGGAAACTTAATGAAAAACTGTTTTTT | CASSYGKLNEKLFF
TRBJ2-2 | TRBV10-3 | . | . | TGTGCCATCAGTGAATCGCTAGCAGTCAGTTCCACCGGGGAGCTGTTTTTT | CAISESLAVSSTGELFF
TRBJ2-7 | TRBV5-8 | . | . | TGTGCCAGTCAAACCTACGAGCAGTACTTC | CASQTYEQYF
TRBJ2-7 | TRBV7-2 | . | . | TGTGCCAGCAGCTTAGGTAGTAAGGGGAACGAGCAGTACTTC | CASSLGSKGNEQYF
TRBJ2-5 | TRBV9 | . | . | TGTGCCAGCAGCGTAACAGACAGACAAGAGACCCAGTACTTC | CASSVTDRQETQYF
TRBJ1-5 | TRBV19 | . | . | TGTGCCAGTAGTATTAGTTATAGCAATCAGCCCCAGCATTTT | CASSISYSNQPQHF
TRBJ2-7 | TRBV4-2 | TRBD2 | . | TGTGCCAGCAGCCAAGCGTCTGGGCTAGCGGGGGGATCCGAGCAGTACTTC | CASSQASGLAGGSEQYF
TRBJ2-3 | TRBV18 | TRBD1 | . | TGTGCCAGCTCACTCCAGGGGGCGCGGGGCACAGATACGCAGTATTTT | CASSLQGARGTDTQYF
TRBJ1-2 | TRBV5-1 | . | . | TGCGCCAGCAGCGCTTCGGGACACCCGGATGGCTACACCTTC | CASSASGHPDGYTF
TRBJ2-5 | TRBV7-9 | TRBD2 | . | TGTGCCAGCAGCATTAGCGGGGGGGCCGGAGAGACCCAGTACTTC | CASSISGGAGETQYF
TRBJ1-1 | TRBV15 | . | . | TGTGCCATTACGGCGGGACGGTACATGAACACTGAAGCTTTCTTT | CAITAGRYMNTEAFF
TRBJ1-1 | TRBV4-2 | TRBD1 | . | TGTGCCAGCAGCCAAAGCGACAGGGCCGGCACTGAAGCTTTCTTT | CASSQSDRAGTEAFF
TRBJ1-2 | TRBV5-6 | TRBD1 | . | TGTGCCAGCAGCTCGGGACAGATCTATGGCTACACCTTC | CASSSGQIYGYTF
TRBJ2-2 | TRBV27 | . | . | TGTGCCAGCAGACCTCTAGCGTACACCGGGGAGCTGTTTTTT | CASRPLAYTGELFF
TRBJ1-2 | TRBV2 | TRBD1 | few | TGTGCCAGCAGAGTACAGGGGGGCTATGGCTACACCTTC | CASRVQGGYGYTF
TRBJ2-3 | TRBV2 | . | . | TGTGCCAGCAGCCTCCGGAACCGGGGGACAGATACGCAGTATTTT | CASSLRNRGTDTQYF
TRBJ2-2 | TRBV6-1 | TRBD2 | . | TGTGCCAGCAGTAGCGGGGAGAACACCGGGGAGCTGTTTTTT | CASSSGENTGELFF
TRBJ2-7 | TRBV5-6 | . | . | TGTGCCAGCAGCTTGTGGCAGGCTCCCTACGAGCAGTACTTC | CASSLWQAPYEQYF